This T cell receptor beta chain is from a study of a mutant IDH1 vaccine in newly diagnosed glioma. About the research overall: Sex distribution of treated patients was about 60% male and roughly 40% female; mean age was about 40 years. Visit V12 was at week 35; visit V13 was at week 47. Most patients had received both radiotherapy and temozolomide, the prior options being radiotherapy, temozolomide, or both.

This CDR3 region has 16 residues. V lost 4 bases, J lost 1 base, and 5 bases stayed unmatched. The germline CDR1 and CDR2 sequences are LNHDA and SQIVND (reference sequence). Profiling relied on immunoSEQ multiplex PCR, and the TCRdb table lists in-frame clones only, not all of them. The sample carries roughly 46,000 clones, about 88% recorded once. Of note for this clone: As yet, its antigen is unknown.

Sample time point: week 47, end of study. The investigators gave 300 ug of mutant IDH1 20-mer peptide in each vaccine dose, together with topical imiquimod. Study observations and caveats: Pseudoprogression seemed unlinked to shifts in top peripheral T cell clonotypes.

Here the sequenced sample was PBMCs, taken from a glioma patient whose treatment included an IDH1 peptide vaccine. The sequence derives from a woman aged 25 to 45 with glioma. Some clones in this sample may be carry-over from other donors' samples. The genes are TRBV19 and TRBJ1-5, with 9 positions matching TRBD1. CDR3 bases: TGTGCCAGTAGTAGAGGACAGGGGCTAAGCAATCAGCCCCAGCATTTT. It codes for CASSRGQGLSNQPQHF.